The present T cell receptor beta chain was sequenced within a study of CD8 T cells in Susac syndrome. TCR beta was sequenced from blood CD8+ and CD4+ T cells. TEMRA cells were FACS-enriched, unlike CD8+ and CD4+ T cells, which were negatively isolated. In germline, CDR1 is SEHNR, CDR2 FQNEAQ (reference sequence). The V end was cut by 6 bases, the J end by 11 bases, with 19 bases between. This CDR3 has 13 residues. The RNA, about 0.5 to 1 ug, was put through reverse transcription using random hexamers. An immunoSEQ multiplex PCR generated amplified TCR beta CDR3 products spanning 54 Vbeta and 13 Jbeta. Using its own MiXCR run on the immunoSEQ multiplex PCR reads, TCRdb lists one record per CDR3 protein. Of around 130,000 distinct CDR3 sequences listed, less than 95% are singletons.

The specimen sequenced was CD4+ T cells from PBMCs. This clonotype originated in a human donor in good health. The chain has TRBV7-9 and TRBJ1-2; no firm D call. CDR3 sequence: CASRYTDTHLYTF. The CDR3 DNA follows: TGTGCCAGCAGATATACAGATACCCATCTATACACCTTC.